The 13 T cell receptor beta chains listed next were all sequenced from one sample in a study of blood T cell repertoires in COVID-19. The repertoire was sequenced with immunoSEQ multiplex PCR; TCRdb's copy has only in-frame clones and lacks some. Of about 270,000 clones listed, over 80% are singletons. Material: PBMCs or T cells enriched from blood (not recorded which). The receptors here all came from a woman aged 25 to 39 with acute COVID-19.

The chain recombines TRBV30 with TRBJ2-1; 10 positions match TRBD1. This CDR3 spans 12 amino acids. Trimming took 4 bases from V and 8 from J; bases not matched to a gene: 2. CDR1 and CDR2 (germline): GTSNPN, SVGIG (reference sequence). DNA of the CDR3: TGTGCCTGGACGACAGGGGGCGATGAGCAGTTCTTC. Its protein is CAWTTGGDEQFF.

The chain recombines TRBV7-2 with TRBJ2-1, with 10 bases that match TRBD2. Trimming took 5 bases from V and 5 from J; bases not matched to a gene: 6. The CDR3 length is 15 residues. Germline V CDR1 and CDR2: SGHTA, FQGNSA. The CDR3 protein is CASSRPGLANNEQFF. The CDR3 nucleotides are TGTGCCAGCAGCCGGCCGGGACTAGCGAACAATGAGCAGTTCTTC.

The chain couples TRBV7-9 to TRBJ2-7, with 9 bases lining up with TRBD1. CDR1 and CDR2 from the germline V gene are SEHNR and FQNEAQ (reference sequence). V trimming: 5 bases; J trimming: 7 bases; junction bases outside the gene matches: 18. CDR3 length equals 17 residues. The CDR3 DNA is TGTGCCAGCAGCCGGGACAGGGAGACCAACTCCTCTACGGAGCAGTACTTC. Its protein is CASSRDRETNSSTEQYF.

The CDR3 here is CASSLAEGALTEAFF. CDR3 nucleotides: TGTGCCAGCAGTCTAGCAGAGGGGGCGTTGACTGAAGCTTTCTTT. The rearrangement links TRBV27 to TRBJ1-1; 7 bases are a match to TRBD1. V shed 5 bases and J 5 bases; nucleotides not matched to a gene: 11. The CDR3 consists of 15 residues. The V gene's germline CDR1 is MNHEY and CDR2 SMNVEV (reference sequence).

J is TRBJ1-2 and V is TRBV7-9; D perhaps matches TRBD1 (5 bases). The ends were cut back, 2 bases at V and 6 bases at J, with 10 bases in the middle. Germline V gives CDR1 SEHNR, CDR2 FQNEAQ (reference sequence). The CDR3 consists of 13 residues. The CDR3 nucleotides are TGTGCCAGCAGCTTAAGCCAGGGCAATGGCTACACCTTC. Amino acids: CASSLSQGNGYTF.

The CDR3 sequence is CASSIAGLGVNEQFF. CDR3 in DNA: TGTGCCAGTAGTATTGCGGGACTAGGGGTCAATGAGCAGTTCTTC. The V and J genes are TRBV19 and TRBJ2-1; TRBD2 aligns across 8 bases. Germline loops: CDR1 LNHDA, CDR2 SQIVND (reference sequence). The CDR3 runs to 15 residues. V lost 3 bases and J lost 6; bases outside the gene matches: 7.

The table lists this clone with a few counts. CDR3 region: CASSRGYDSGANVLTF. The CDR3 coding sequence is TGTGCCAGCAGCCGGGGTTACGACTCTGGGGCCAACGTCCTGACTTTC. This chain joins TRBV5-8 and TRBJ2-6; possibly TRBD2 for D (5 bases). Germline CDR1 SGHTS, CDR2 YDEGEE. V dropped 4 bases and J dropped 0 bases, with 11 bases sitting between them. This CDR3 comprises 16 residues.

The CDR3 reads CAASGAGAYEQYF. The CDR3 DNA reads TGTGCCGCATCTGGAGCGGGCGCCTACGAGCAGTACTTC. This rearrangement joins TRBV3-1 (or the pseudogene TRBV3-2) to TRBJ2-7; perhaps TRBD2 as D (6 bases). Germline V gene sequence: CDR1 LGHDT, CDR2 YNNKEL (reference sequence). V dropped 11 bases and J dropped 2 bases, with 16 bases sitting between them. This CDR3 contains 13 residues.

The V call is TRBV6-5, the J call TRBJ2-7, with D tentatively TRBD2 (6 bases). Germline loops: CDR1 MNHEY, CDR2 SVGAGI. V gave up 0 bases and J gave up 0 bases, with 12 bases separating them. The CDR3 is 16 residues long. This CDR3 is CASSYSIAESSYEQYF. For the CDR3, the DNA is TGTGCCAGCAGTTACTCGATAGCGGAGAGCTCCTACGAGCAGTACTTC.

This chain joins TRBV12-3 or TRBV12-4 and TRBJ1-2, with D unclear. Trimming removed 7 bases from V and 6 bases from J, with 12 bases in between. The CDR3 loop spans 12 amino acids. The DNA for the CDR3 is TGTGCCAGCATATTAGGGCGGGATGGCTACACCTTC. It specifies CASILGRDGYTF.

This chain joins TRBV19 and TRBJ1-5; TRBD1 might be the D (5 bases). Trimming removed 7 bases from V and 1 base from J, with 14 bases in between. Germline CDR1 is LNHDA and CDR2 is SQIVND (reference sequence). This CDR3 is built from 15 residues. This CDR3 is CASTDGGVSNQPQHF. The CDR3 region has the DNA TGTGCCAGTACCGATGGGGGGGTGAGCAATCAGCCCCAGCATTTT.

This chain joins TRBV5-4 and TRBJ2-1; 12 nucleotides match TRBD2. Germline lookup yields CDR1 SGHNT and CDR2 YYREEE (reference sequence). The CDR3 loop spans 17 amino acids. After removal of 0 bases from V and 3 bases from J, the junction contained 4 bases not matched to a gene. This CDR3 is CASSLATTSGGYNEQFF. The CDR3 DNA reads TGTGCCAGCAGCTTGGCCACGACTAGCGGGGGCTACAATGAGCAGTTCTTC.

V usage is TRBV14 and J usage is TRBJ1-2, with D perhaps TRBD1 (5 bases). The CDR3 has 13 amino acids. V was cut by 4 bases and J by 6 bases, with 12 bases left in between. Germline CDR1 reads SGHDN; CDR2 reads FVKESK. The CDR3 DNA reads as TGTGCCAGCAGCCCCTTGGGGGGAGATGGCTACACCTTC. This sequence encodes CASSPLGGDGYTF. The variable domain in full, completed from reference TRBV14 and TRBJ1-2, reads EAGVTQFPSHSVIEKGQTVTLRCDPISGHDNLYWYRRVMGKEIKFLLHFVKESKQDESGMPNNRFLAERTGGTYSTLKVQPAELEDSGVYFCASSPLGGDGYTFGSGTRLTVV.